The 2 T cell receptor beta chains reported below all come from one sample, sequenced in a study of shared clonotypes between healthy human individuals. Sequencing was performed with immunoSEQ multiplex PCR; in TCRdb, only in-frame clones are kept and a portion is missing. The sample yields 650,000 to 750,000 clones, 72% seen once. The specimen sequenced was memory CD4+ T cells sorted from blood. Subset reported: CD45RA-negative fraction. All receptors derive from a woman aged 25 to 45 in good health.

The CDR3 sequence: CASSQGTWGTGELFF. In DNA form, the CDR3 reads TGTGCCAGCAGCCAAGGGACTTGGGGCACCGGGGAGCTGTTTTTT. V and J are TRBV11-2 and TRBJ2-2; TRBD2 is a possible D gene (6 bases). Germline CDR1 and CDR2: SGHAT and FQNNGV. This CDR3 contains 15 residues. Trimming left V 5 bases short and J 4 bases short, with 14 bases between. Full variable domain (rest looked up from reference TRBV11-2 and TRBJ2-2): EAGVAQSPRYKIIEKRQSVAFWCNPISGHATLYWYQQILGQGPKLLIQFQNNGVVDDSQLPKDRFSAERLKGVDSTLKIQPAKLEDSAVYLCASSQGTWGTGELFFGEGSRLTVL.

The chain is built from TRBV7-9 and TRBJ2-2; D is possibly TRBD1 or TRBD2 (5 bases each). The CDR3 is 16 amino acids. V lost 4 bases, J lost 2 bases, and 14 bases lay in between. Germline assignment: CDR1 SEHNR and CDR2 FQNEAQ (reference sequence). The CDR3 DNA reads TGTGCCAGCAGCTCCCGGGACGGCGGTAACACCGGGGAGCTGTTTTTT. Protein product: CASSSRDGGNTGELFF. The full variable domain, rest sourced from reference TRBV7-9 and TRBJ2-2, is DTGVSQNPRHKITKRGQNVTFRCDPISEHNRLYWYRQTLGQGPEFLTYFQNEAQLEKSRLLSDRFSAERPKGSFSTLEIQRTEQGDSAMYLCASSSRDGGNTGELFFGEGSRLTVL.